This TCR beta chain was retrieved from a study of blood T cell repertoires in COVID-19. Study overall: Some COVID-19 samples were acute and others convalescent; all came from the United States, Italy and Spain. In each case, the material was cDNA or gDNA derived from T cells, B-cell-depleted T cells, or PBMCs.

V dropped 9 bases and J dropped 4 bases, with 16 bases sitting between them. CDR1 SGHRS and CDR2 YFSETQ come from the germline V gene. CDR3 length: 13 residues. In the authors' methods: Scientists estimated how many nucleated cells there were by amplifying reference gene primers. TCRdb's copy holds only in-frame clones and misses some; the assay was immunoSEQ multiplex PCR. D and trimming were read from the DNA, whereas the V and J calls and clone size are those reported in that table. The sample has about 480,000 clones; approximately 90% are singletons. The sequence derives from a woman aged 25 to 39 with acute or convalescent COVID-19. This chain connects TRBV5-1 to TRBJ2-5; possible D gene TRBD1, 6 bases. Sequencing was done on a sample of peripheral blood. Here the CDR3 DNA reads TGCGCCACCAAGACAGGATTTGGAGAGACCCAGTACTTC. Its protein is CATKTGFGETQYF.